This T cell receptor beta chain was recorded in a study of T cell responses to AZD1222 COVID-19 vaccine. Clones were sequenced by immunoSEQ multiplex PCR, and TCRdb holds only the in-frame ones, with some missing. Here the sample spans roughly 150,000 clones, nearly 95% being singletons. The ends were cut back, 2 bases at V and 1 base at J, with 11 bases in the middle. Germline CDR1 and CDR2: SGHTA and FQGNSA. The CDR3 extends over 15 amino acids. The sample here was peripheral blood, taken on day 0 of AZD1222 vaccination. V is TRBV7-2 and J is TRBJ1-1, with D uncertain. This TCR was sampled from an adult in good health. This chain's CDR3 is CASSLSGTKNTEAFF. The CDR3 nucleotides are TGTGCCAGCAGCTTATCGGGCACCAAGAACACTGAAGCTTTCTTT. Full variable domain (remainder filled in from reference TRBV7-2 and TRBJ1-1): GAGVSQSPSNKVTEKGKDVELRCDPISGHTALYWYRQSLGQGLEFLIYFQGNSAPDKSGLPSDRFSAERTGGSVSTLTIQRTQQEDSAVYLCASSLSGTKNTEAFFGQGTRLTVV.